The clone carrying this T cell receptor beta chain was recorded at least ten times. The sample originates from a study of T cells after yellow fever vaccination. The CDR3 sequence is 16 residues long. The J segment lost 1 base and the V segment lost 6 bases, leaving 7 bases of the junction unmatched. The V gene's germline CDR1 is DFQATT and CDR2 SNEGSKA (reference sequence). TCRdb re-analysed the 5' RACE reads in MiXCR, keeping a single row per CDR3 protein. This table holds under 55,000 distinct CDR3 sequences, roughly 6.4% found once. This sequence originates from a man aged 25-45 years who received the YFV17D yellow fever vaccine. Sequencing used CD8+ T cells not binding an NS4B(214-222) dextramer, sorted from PBMCs, obtained 45 days after the yellow fever booster vaccination. This chain joins TRBV20-1 and TRBJ2-1, with TRBD2 identical over 12 bases. The chain's CDR3 is CSASRTSGESYNEQFF. The DNA of the CDR3 is TGCAGTGCCTCACGGACTAGCGGGGAATCCTACAATGAGCAGTTCTTC.